The 16 T cell receptor beta chains listed next were all sequenced from one sample in a study of T cell repertoires in cytomegalovirus infection. These receptors are not linked to any known antigen. TCRdb re-called the reads through MiXCR, storing one row per CDR3 protein. The sample lists around 230,000 distinct CDR3 sequences, approximately 40% occurring once. The sample consisted of CD8+ T cells from cultured PBMCs, taken from culture after CMV antigen stimulation. These receptors originate from a human donor in good health (CMV status not recorded). Some clones in this sample may be carry-over from other donors' samples.

The genes are TRBV20-1 and TRBJ2-7; 11 positions agree with TRBD2. Trimming took 3 bases from V and 0 from J; bases not matched to a gene: 10. Germline CDR1 and CDR2: DFQATT and SNEGSKA (reference sequence). CDR3 length: 17 residues. DNA for the CDR3: TGCAGTGCTAGGGGGTCTAGCGGGAGGACACCCTCCTACGAGCAGTACTTC. Translation gives CSARGSSGRTPSYEQYF.

This clonotype was counted at least ten times. The chain recombines TRBV6-2 or TRBV6-3 with TRBJ1-1; D call uncertain. V lost 4 bases to trimming and J lost 11 bases, with 11 bases between them. The CDR3 sequence is 11 residues long. Per the germline V gene, CDR1 is MNHEY and CDR2 is SVGEGT. CDR3 residues: CASSFLGTAFF. CDR3 sequence (DNA): TGTGCCAGCAGTTTCCTTGGTACGGCTTTCTTT.

This clonotype was recorded at least ten times. This chain links TRBV11-1 with TRBJ2-2; 8 bases align to TRBD2. Germline V gene lookup returns CDR1 SGHAT and CDR2 FQDESV (reference sequence). The trim removed 5 bases at V and 1 base at J, leaving 3 bases unmatched. The CDR3 sequence is 15 residues long. CDR3 protein: CASSATSENTGELFF. In DNA form, the CDR3 reads TGTGCCAGCAGCGCGACTAGCGAGAACACCGGGGAGCTGTTTTTT. Using reference TRBV11-1 and TRBJ2-2 for the parts outside the CDR3, the full variable domain is EAEVAQSPRYKITEKSQAVAFWCDPISGHATLYWYRQILGQGPELLVQFQDESVVDDSQLPKDRFSAERLKGVDSTLKIQPAELGDSAMYLCASSATSENTGELFFGEGSRLTVL.

V usage is TRBV10-2 and J usage is TRBJ2-2; D possibly corresponds to TRBD2 (7 bases). This CDR3 is 15 amino acids long. The V and J ends lost 7 bases and 3 bases respectively, with 15 bases between them. Germline assignment: CDR1 WSHSY and CDR2 SAAADI. The CDR3 sequence: CASKGGGGHTGELFF. CDR3 DNA: TGCGCCAGCAAGGGGGGCGGGGGACACACCGGGGAGCTGTTTTTT.

This clonotype was detected many times. The CDR3 sequence is CASSLQGPLWDTGELFF. CDR3 in DNA: TGTGCCAGCAGTTTACAGGGGCCACTTTGGGACACCGGGGAGCTGTTTTTT. J is TRBJ2-2 and V is TRBV28; D possibly corresponds to TRBD1 (6 bases). Trimming pared 2 bases from V and 3 bases from J, leaving 16 bases between. Germline assignment: CDR1 MDHEN and CDR2 SYDVKM. This CDR3 comprises 17 residues. The full variable domain, rest sourced from reference TRBV28 and TRBJ2-2, is DVKVTQSSRYLVKRTGEKVFLECVQDMDHENMFWYRQDPGLGLRLIYFSYDVKMKEKGDIPEGYSVSREKKERFSLILESASTNQTSMYLCASSLQGPLWDTGELFFGEGSRLTVL.

About this clonotype itself: Because the CDR3 is missing its conserved closing phenylalanine or tryptophan, this is likely a read error. The chain has TRBV27 and TRBJ2-1; D might be TRBD1 (6 bases). Germline assignment: CDR1 MNHEY and CDR2 SMNVEV (reference sequence). Trimming shortened V by 11 bases and J by 3 bases, and 23 bases separated the two germline ends. This CDR3 spans 16 amino acids. This CDR3 reads CAASPSAGAVYNEQFL. CDR3 bases: TGTGCCGCAAGCCCCTCTGCAGGGGCGGTCTACAATGAGCAGTTCTTA.

This clonotype was observed a handful of times. The chain is built from TRBV11-2 and TRBJ2-1; D gene uncertain. The CDR3 consists of 13 residues. V lost 5 bases and J lost 8, with 13 bases in between. Per the germline V gene, CDR1 is SGHAT and CDR2 is FQNNGV. CDR3 residues: CASSHQLSDEQFF. In DNA, the CDR3 is TGTGCCAGCAGCCATCAACTTTCCGATGAGCAGTTCTTC.

The chain carries TRBV7-6 and TRBJ2-3, with D perhaps assigned TRBD1 or TRBD2 (6 bases each). The CDR3 spans 15 residues. Looked up from germline, CDR1 is SGHVS and CDR2 is FNYEAQ. V was shortened by 5 bases and J by 1 base, with 13 bases between the two germline ends. CDR3 protein: CASSQQGGGTDTQYF. The DNA for the CDR3 is TGTGCCAGCAGCCAACAGGGAGGCGGCACAGATACGCAGTATTTT.

The rearrangement joins TRBV4-1 to TRBJ1-5; D is possibly TRBD1 (5 bases). The V end was cut by 3 bases, the J end by 7 bases, with 10 bases between. This CDR3 contains 13 residues. The germline V gene has CDR1 MGHRA and CDR2 YSYEKL. This CDR3 reads CASSQSREQPQHF. For the CDR3, the DNA is TGCGCCAGCAGCCAGAGCAGGGAGCAGCCCCAGCATTTT.

This chain uses TRBV14 with TRBJ2-7; 8 bases line up with TRBD1. The V gene end was trimmed by 4 bases and the J gene end by 5 bases; junction bases not matched to a gene: 7. The CDR3 has 14 residues. Germline assignment: CDR1 SGHDN and CDR2 FVKESK. The CDR3 coding sequence is TGTGCCAGCAGCCCTCGGACAGGGTACCACGAGCAGTACTTC. This codes for CASSPRTGYHEQYF.

The chain joins TRBV27 to TRBJ1-2; D ambiguous. Germline CDR1 MNHEY, CDR2 SMNVEV (reference sequence). The CDR3 contains 14 residues. V lost 5 bases to trimming and J lost 2 bases, with 12 bases between them. The CDR3 loop is CASSPRMSNYGYTF. In nucleotides, the CDR3 is TGTGCCAGCAGTCCCCGGATGTCAAACTATGGCTACACCTTC.

This chain links TRBV9 with TRBJ2-1, with 8 nucleotides matching TRBD2. Per germline, CDR1 SGDLS and CDR2 YYNGEE. V lost 0 bases, J lost 4 bases, and 3 bases stayed unmatched. The CDR3 is 15 residues long. CDR3 nucleotide sequence: TGTGCCAGCAGCGTAGAGAGCGGGGGATACAATGAGCAGTTCTTC. As protein: CASSVESGGYNEQFF.

This clonotype was observed a handful of times. The V and J genes are TRBV6-1 and TRBJ1-2, with D possibly matching TRBD1 (5 bases). In germline, CDR1 is MNHNS, CDR2 SASEGT. The CDR3 is 11 amino acids. V was shortened by 11 bases and J by 4 bases, with 11 bases between the two germline ends. The CDR3 is CAGRGGYGYTF. The CDR3, as DNA: TGTGCCGGCCGGGGGGGCTATGGCTACACCTTC.

This rearrangement joins TRBV6-1 to TRBJ2-2; TRBD1 matches 9 bases. Germline CDR1 reads MNHNS; CDR2 reads SASEGT. This CDR3 is built from 17 residues. Losses at the gene ends were 0 bases for V and 6 bases for J; bases not matched to a gene: 8. The CDR3 sequence is CASSEAPGQGIAGELFF. The CDR3 coding sequence is TGTGCCAGCAGTGAAGCACCGGGACAGGGTATCGCCGGGGAGCTGTTTTTT.

In this sample, this clonotype turned up a few times. This chain uses TRBV2 with TRBJ2-1; D could derive from TRBD1 or TRBD2 (5 bases each). Trimming took off 8 bases at V and 4 bases at J, with 24 bases between the two ends. The germline gives CDR1 SNHLY, CDR2 FYNNEI. This CDR3 has 17 amino acids. The CDR3 loop reads CASLKLRDEKRYNEQFF. For the CDR3, the DNA is TGTGCCAGCCTCAAACTCCGGGACGAGAAAAGATACAATGAGCAGTTCTTC.

A few counts support this clonotype. The V call is TRBV7-8, the J call TRBJ2-1; maybe TRBD2 (6 bases). The CDR3 is made up of 15 amino acids. Deletions cut 2 bases from V and 0 bases from J, with 8 bases between. Germline V lookup: CDR1 SGHVS, CDR2 FQNEAQ. DNA for the CDR3: TGTGCCAGCAGCTTAATGGGGGGCTCCTACAATGAGCAGTTCTTC. Translated: CASSLMGGSYNEQFF.